This is a list of T cell receptor beta chains from one sample in a study of blood T cells in healthy people across ages. Via MiXCR, TCRdb re-called the 5' RACE reads, giving one row per CDR3 protein. The sample shows under 2,000,000 distinct CDR3 sequences, around half of them seen only once. Sequencing used blood. These receptors were obtained from a woman in her thirties or forties in good health. Both conserved end residues are part of each CDR3. Each record gives: V gene, J gene, CDR3 protein.

>TRBV28|TRBJ2-5
CASRWTVGSPEETQYF
>TRBV27|TRBJ1-5
CASGQLNQPQHF
>TRBV24-1|TRBJ2-5
CATSDLVRDLETQYF
>TRBV9|NA
CASSVRPSGGAETQYF
>TRBV5-1|TRBJ2-3
CASSTDGNTQYF
>TRBV28|TRBJ2-1
CASSLLSGGQVEQFF
>TRBV11-2|TRBJ2-6
CASSWPRSGANVLTF
>TRBV29-1|TRBJ2-1
CSETGVGVNEQFF
>TRBV3-1|TRBJ1-6
CASSQDWGRKRRQNSPLHF
>TRBV18|TRBJ2-3
CASSPSTGSADTQYF
>TRBV4-1|TRBJ1-2
CASSQDTSPGYGYTF
>TRBV7-2|NA
CASSLAPGGGAGEQYF
>TRBV11-2|TRBJ2-4
CASSTIAAKAKNIQYF
>TRBV7-2|NA
CTSSLVGLAGETQYF
>TRBV6-6|TRBJ1-2
CASSYGQQVNYGYTF
>TRBV7-2|TRBJ2-5
CASSRSTSGGAGTQYF
>TRBV7-9|TRBJ2-1
CASSNQRPWAGALSYNEQFF
>TRBV7-2|TRBJ2-7
CASSSRAVYEQYF
>TRBV7-2|TRBJ2-3
CASSNPGANTQYF
>TRBV4-1|TRBJ2-5
CASSQALAGGLETQYF
>TRBV5-4|TRBJ2-5
CASSLRGLAGGRQETQYF
>TRBV20-1|TRBJ2-6
CSALEGGPGANVSTF
>TRBV27|TRBJ1-1
CAISTARNTEAFF
>TRBV9|TRBJ2-3
CASSVVARGGGDTQYF
>TRBV6-2/TRBV6-3|TRBJ2-1
CARSPRPTSGGLFEQFF
>TRBV10-3|TRBJ2-7
CAISGAGGSYEQYF
>TRBV6-2/TRBV6-3|TRBJ2-1
CASSSTDRGPFF
>TRBV2|TRBJ2-1
CASSLAGGKVNEQFF
>TRBV5-6|TRBJ1-1
CASTPSSQGEAFF
>TRBV14|TRBJ2-7
CASSKLGTPVYEQYF
>TRBV5-6|TRBJ2-2
CASSLRGGRGTGELFF
>TRBV6-2/TRBV6-3|TRBJ2-5
CASSSFGTAQETQYF
>TRBV12-3/TRBV12-4|TRBJ2-3
CASRLGTSGKMQYF
>TRBV6-6|TRBJ1-1
CASSYLQGGFGTEAFF
>TRBV28|TRBJ1-1
CASSPRKGKSLSTEAFF
>TRBV29-1|TRBJ2-5
CSVLVGQEAQYF
>TRBV28|TRBJ2-2
CASSPAGATNTGELFF
>TRBV29-1|TRBJ1-2
CSVETQGMWDYGYTF
>TRBV28|TRBJ2-5
CASSLLQGSSETQYF
>TRBV11-2|TRBJ1-2
CASSLERIRGLQNYGYTF
>TRBV20-1|TRBJ2-3
CSAQTSGGAVTDTQYF